This T cell receptor (beta chain) was recorded in a study of human T cells and chemical hapten exposure (dated by TCRdb to the early 2020s). For context, the study as a whole: For sensitization, 2% DPC in acetone was applied to a 2 cm by 2 cm area of upper inner arm skin. This study followed changes in the peripheral blood TCR repertoire in vivo during primary and secondary sensitization of alopecia patients to the hapten diphenylcyclopropenone (DPC). Patch testing was done on the upper back using Finn chambers containing 0.01% DPC, and results were scored after 6 days according to International Contact Dermatitis Research Group standards. The patient cohort, mostly female, included alopecia areata with under or over 50% scalp involvement, alopecia totalis and alopecia universalis. Blood samples were taken from patients before sensitization (week 0) and then at 2, 6 and about 24 weeks after DPC sensitization. For TCR sequencing, blood came from 25 to 35 alopecia patients at anywhere from one to four time points (pre-sensitization, 2, 6 and 24 weeks). Throughout the study period of 20 to 25 weeks, patients also received therapeutic DPC doses to the scalp every week. Libraries were pooled for sequencing, and variation in per-sample TCR yields was attributed mainly to small differences in library volumes within the pool.

Concerning this clonotype itself: Its antigen remains unidentified. No base quality values were provided; no much bigger clone lies one nucleotide off.

The library was generated by RACE. Reads for this sample came from a NextSeq 500. During library preparation, unique molecular identifiers were attached to individual cDNA molecules so that TCRs could be counted quantitatively and reproducibly. Each blood RNA sample was used to sequence both TCR alpha and TCR beta chains. Turning to the authors' computational methods: A median of about 100,000 TCRs per sample was observed, with a range of about 23,224 to 690,600. V, J and CDR3 annotation of the TCR reads was carried out using the Decombinator software suite. For the PS versus PT1 abundance plots, all samples were subsampled to the same number of TCRs (28,000). TCRs were defined as expanded if absent before sensitization and observed at least eight times at the 2-week time point. TCRdb reprocessing: public reads trimmed at Q25 with fastp, clones called with MiXCR, in-frame beta chains kept. Under each unique CDR3 protein, matching rows form one entry showing the most common genes and DNA. The V and J calls reflect TCRdb's pipeline rather than the authors' work. This sample lists 75,000 to 100,000 distinct CDR3 sequences; under 15% were detected once. The ten largest clones add up to approximately 2% of the sample.

CDR1 is given as MNHEY and CDR2 as SMNVEV, both from the germline V gene (reference sequence). Taken from cysteine to phenylalanine, the CDR3 has 15 residues. Only the CDR3 part of the read is kept: 45 bases, read in frame from the first base. V drops 6 bases and J drops 0 bases, leaving 11 bases in between. General study outcomes and caveats: Repeated subsampling changed both the strength of the expansion versus patch-test correlation and the threshold at which that correlation became significant. No change with DPC sensitization was found in the number of TCRs above 1 in 1000 frequency, and no evidence of global repertoire structure alterations was found. Because every patient had alopecia, a presumed autoimmune disease, the patients' immune response might differ from that of healthy individuals. The number of PT1 expanded TCRs positively correlated with patch test score, significant at thresholds 8, 16 and 32 but not 4. Significantly more large CDR3 similarity clusters were formed by expanded TCRs than by pre-sensitization or healthy control sets, consistent with antigen-driven responses.

The time point label of this sample denotes: patch test 1, 2 weeks after DPC sensitization. The treatment or condition label corresponds to: therapeutic diphenylcyclopropenone sensitization with weekly scalp DPC. At each patch-test visit, blood was drawn before the patch test was applied. Patients were considered eligible if aged 18 to 70, diagnosed with alopecia and deemed suitable for DPC therapy, and patients were excluded if pregnant. Unfractionated whole blood was collected in Tempus Blood RNA tubes, and total RNA was extracted from that blood. The sequence is built from TRBV27 and TRBJ1-4, with the D gene call left open. The sample consisted of whole blood, taken in connection with sensitization to the hapten diphenylcyclopropenone (DPC). The sequence was collected from a woman aged 40 to 55 with alopecia areata. Some clones in this sample may be carry-over from other donors' samples. In nucleotides, the sequence is TGTGCCAGCAGCCTTGGACCAACAACTAATGAAAAACTGTTTTTT. Its translation reads: CASSLGPTTNEKLFF.